The 26 T cell receptor beta chains given below trace back to one sample, sequenced in a study of cytomegalovirus exposure and HLA in healthy donors. The primer mix had 60 Vbeta and 13 Jbeta primers. Measured with immunoSEQ multiplex PCR; TCRdb has only the in-frame clones, and not every one. The data contain approximately 80,000 clones, under 80% of them singletons. Material: PBMCs. These receptors all stem from a man in his 60s in good health and CMV-seronegative.

The gene calls are TRBV5-4 and TRBJ2-2; tentative D call: TRBD1 (5 bases). The CDR3 loop spans 14 amino acids. V was pared by 2 bases and J by 5 bases, with 10 bases between. Looked up from germline, CDR1 is SGHNT and CDR2 is YYREEE (reference sequence). Here the CDR3 reads CASSFRVGTGELFF. CDR3 nucleotides: TGTGCCAGCAGCTTCAGGGTGGGGACCGGGGAGCTGTTTTTT.

The chain has TRBV9 and TRBJ1-3; unclear D gene. The CDR3 contains 15 residues. Trimming cost V 0 bases and J 1 base, with 8 bases left between them. In germline, CDR1 is SGDLS, CDR2 YYNGEE. The CDR3 sequence is CASSVDTGSGNTIYF. CDR3 DNA sequence: TGTGCCAGCAGCGTAGATACCGGTTCTGGAAACACCATATATTTT.

This chain uses TRBV30 with TRBJ2-7; a possible D gene is TRBD1 (6 bases). The germline V gene has CDR1 GTSNPN and CDR2 SVGIG (reference sequence). The CDR3 covers 16 residues. The V and J ends lost 2 bases and 1 base respectively, with 18 bases between them. Here the CDR3 DNA reads TGTGCCTGGAGTTCTGTTAGACAGGATATGTCCTACGAGCAGTACTTC. As protein: CAWSSVRQDMSYEQYF.

The chain joins TRBV5-1 to TRBJ2-3, with D possibly being TRBD1 (5 bases). This CDR3 is built from 14 residues. The V end lost 0 bases, the J end lost 9 bases, and 14 bases lay between the germline ends. In germline, CDR1 is SGHRS, CDR2 YFSETQ. CDR3 amino acids: CASSLGGHLGTQYF. The DNA of the CDR3 is TGCGCCAGCAGCTTGGGGGGCCACTTGGGAACGCAGTATTTT.

This chain joins TRBV9 and TRBJ1-4; D might be TRBD1 (6 bases). CDR1 and CDR2 from the germline V gene are SGDLS and YYNGEE. The CDR3 totals 16 residues. The V end was cut by 4 bases, the J end by 0 bases, with 13 bases between. The CDR3 here is CASSLRDTPTNEKLFF. The CDR3 nucleotides are TGTGCCAGCAGCCTCCGGGACACCCCAACTAATGAAAAACTGTTTTTT.

V is TRBV18 and J is TRBJ2-3; tentative D call: TRBD1 (6 bases). Trimming left V 2 bases short and J 0 bases short, with 9 bases between. This CDR3 is built from 15 residues. CDR1 and CDR2 from the germline V gene are KGHSH and LQKENI. The CDR3 sequence is CASSPMDSSTDTQYF. CDR3 DNA: TGTGCCAGCTCACCAATGGACAGCAGCACAGATACGCAGTATTTT.

The chain combines TRBV7-2 with TRBJ1-1; 7 nucleotides match TRBD1. Trimming took 5 bases from V and 4 from J; bases not matched to a gene: 4. This CDR3 has 13 amino acids. Germline CDR1 and CDR2: SGHTA and FQGNSA. In DNA, the CDR3 is TGTGCCAGCAGCACTCGACAGGGCACTGAAGCTTTCTTT. Protein: CASSTRQGTEAFF.

This chain links TRBV19 with TRBJ1-3; D is possibly TRBD1 (5 bases). The length of the CDR3 is 15 residues. Germline loops: CDR1 LNHDA, CDR2 SQIVND (reference sequence). Trimming pared 3 bases from V and 2 bases from J, leaving 11 bases between. CDR3 sequence (DNA): TGTGCCAGTAGTATCTACGGCAGGGCTGGAAACACCATATATTTT. This sequence encodes CASSIYGRAGNTIYF.

This clone was seen a handful of times. This sequence joins TRBV6-1 and TRBJ2-7; D is unclear. V lost 0 bases and J lost 0, with 12 bases in between. The CDR3 covers 16 residues. Germline V gene data show CDR1 as MNHNS and CDR2 as SASEGT. The CDR3 nucleotides are TGTGCCAGCAGTGAAGCGCATCCCCGGAGCTCCTACGAGCAGTACTTC. This translates into CASSEAHPRSSYEQYF.

The V and J genes are TRBV29-1 and TRBJ1-1; D call uncertain. The CDR3 runs to 13 residues. The V gene lost 6 bases and the J gene lost 4 bases, with 15 bases spanning the gap. Germline V CDR1 and CDR2: SQVTM, ANQGSEA. The DNA for the CDR3 is TGCAGCGTCGCGACGTCGGGAGGCACTGAAGCTTTCTTT. Protein product: CSVATSGGTEAFF.

The chain employs TRBV2 and TRBJ1-5, with D possibly being TRBD1 (5 bases). Germline lookup yields CDR1 SNHLY and CDR2 FYNNEI. V was pared by 7 bases and J by 7 bases, with 29 bases between. The CDR3 is 18 residues long. CDR3 in DNA: TGTGCCAGCAAGGGGCAGCCGCTCGAAACCGAGTCATGGCAGCCCCAGCATTTT. Translation: CASKGQPLETESWQPQHF.

The chain recombines TRBV7-6 with TRBJ2-1, with 8 bases fitting TRBD1. After removal of 5 bases from V and 12 bases from J, the junction contained 12 bases not matched to a gene. The CDR3 runs 14 residues. CDR1 is SGHVS and CDR2 is FNYEAQ in the germline V gene. The CDR3 DNA follows: TGTGCCAGCAGCCCCAGGGACAGGCAAAGGGGGCAGTTCTTC. As protein: CASSPRDRQRGQFF.

V is TRBV2 and J is TRBJ1-5; 8 bases are a match to TRBD1. The CDR3 is 14 amino acids. Germline V gene data show CDR1 as SNHLY and CDR2 as FYNNEI. V lost 6 bases to trimming and J lost 4 bases; unmatched junction nucleotides: 5. The CDR3 nucleotides read TGTGCCAGCAGGGGGACAGGCCCGAATCAGCCCCAGCATTTT. Translation gives CASRGTGPNQPQHF.

The V gene is TRBV7-9, the J gene TRBJ2-3; tentative D call: TRBD1 (6 bases). Germline CDR1 SEHNR, CDR2 FQNEAQ (reference sequence). This CDR3 contains 14 residues. The ends were cut back, 3 bases at V and 4 bases at J, with 11 bases in the middle. The CDR3 DNA sequence: TGTGCCAGCAGCTTGCTGGGGGCCTCAGATACGCAGTATTTT. This encodes CASSLLGASDTQYF.

The chain is built from TRBV6-1 and TRBJ1-1; D is possibly TRBD1 (5 bases). The V gene lost 11 bases and the J gene lost 8 bases, with 21 bases spanning the gap. Germline V gives CDR1 MNHNS, CDR2 SASEGT. The CDR3 spans 13 residues. Here the CDR3 DNA reads TGTGCCGGATGGGGGGACGGCCAACGGGAAGCTTTCTTT. This encodes CAGWGDGQREAFF.

This chain joins TRBV27 and TRBJ2-2, with D unclear. V gave up 8 bases and J gave up 5 bases, with 9 bases separating them. Germline values: CDR1 MNHEY, CDR2 SMNVEV (reference sequence). The CDR3 has 12 amino acids. The CDR3 region has the DNA TGTGCCAGCCGAGATTATACCGGGGAGCTGTTTTTT. This sequence encodes CASRDYTGELFF.

V is TRBV18 and J is TRBJ1-1; D ambiguous. V dropped 6 bases and J dropped 2 bases, with 16 bases sitting between them. CDR3 length: 15 amino acids. The V gene's germline CDR1 is KGHSH and CDR2 LQKENI. The CDR3 bases are TGTGCCAGCTCCTTAAGCACAGATATAAACACTGAAGCTTTCTTT. It yields the protein CASSLSTDINTEAFF.

Concerning this clone itself: The same CDR3 arises from other DNA sequences in this sample as well. The chain couples TRBV5-1 to TRBJ2-3, with TRBD2 matching 7 bases. The CDR3 consists of 16 residues. V shed 0 bases and J 0 bases; nucleotides not matched to a gene: 4. Looked up from germline, CDR1 is SGHRS and CDR2 is YFSETQ. The chain's CDR3 is CASSLGGGGSTDTQYF. CDR3 nucleotides: TGCGCCAGCAGCTTGGGCGGCGGGGGTAGCACAGATACGCAGTATTTT. The whole variable domain, remainder taken from reference TRBV5-1 and TRBJ2-3, is KAGVTQTPRYLIKTRGQQVTLSCSPISGHRSVSWYQQTPGQGLQFLFEYFSETQRNKGNFPGRFSGRQFSNSRSEMNVSTLELGDSALYLCASSLGGGGSTDTQYFGPGTRLTVL.

V and J are TRBV5-6 and TRBJ1-6, with TRBD1 matching 7 bases. Trimming cost V 2 bases and J 2 bases; bases outside gene matches: 10. The CDR3 spans 18 residues. Looked up from germline, CDR1 is SGHDT and CDR2 is YYEEEE. CDR3 coding DNA: TGTGCCAGCAGCTTTGGGCCCACAGGGGCCCCCTATAATTCACCCCTCCACTTT. Translated, it gives CASSFGPTGAPYNSPLHF.

This clone was observed a handful of times. The gene calls are TRBV19 and TRBJ1-2, with a tentative D call TRBD1 (6 bases). The germline gives CDR1 LNHDA, CDR2 SQIVND (reference sequence). The CDR3 extends over 16 amino acids. Trimming left V 5 bases short and J 4 bases short, with 20 bases between. CDR3 nucleotide sequence: TGTGCCAGTAGTCCCTCGGGGGGGGCGCTGGCCTATGGCTACACCTTC. It encodes CASSPSGGALAYGYTF.

This rearrangement joins TRBV7-3 to TRBJ2-3, with 9 bases matching TRBD2. The J segment lost 5 bases and the V segment lost 2 bases, leaving 8 bases of the junction unmatched. There are 16 residues in the CDR3. Germline CDR1 reads SGHTA; CDR2 reads FQGTGA. The CDR3 sequence: CASSLGAGGRGDTQYF. CDR3 DNA sequence: TGTGCCAGCAGCTTAGGGGCGGGGGGGCGTGGAGATACGCAGTATTTT.

The chain joins TRBV11-1 to TRBJ2-2, with D maybe TRBD1 (6 bases). CDR1 SGHAT and CDR2 FQDESV come from the germline V gene (reference sequence). The V and J ends lost 6 bases and 8 bases respectively, with 19 bases between them. This CDR3 comprises 15 residues. The CDR3 spells CASSSGTTGGGELFF. The DNA of the CDR3 is TGTGCCAGCAGTTCCGGGACAACAGGTGGGGGGGAGCTGTTTTTT.

Details on this clone: At one of its ends the junction is not consistent with the germline gene, which may arise from a read error. The V and J genes are TRBV7-8 and TRBJ2-7, with D possibly matching TRBD2 (5 bases). The germline gives CDR1 SGHVS, CDR2 FQNEAQ. The CDR3 has 14 residues. CDR3 in DNA: TGTGCCAGCAGCTTTTTTACGTCCGTTTGGGAGCAGCACTTC. It translates to CASSFFTSVWEQHF.

The J gene is TRBJ2-3, the V gene TRBV13, with 8 bases that match TRBD1. Germline values: CDR1 PRHDT, CDR2 FYEKMQ (reference sequence). The V gene end was trimmed by 7 bases and the J gene end by 4 bases; junction bases not matched to a gene: 13. This CDR3 is 16 amino acids long. CDR3: CASTFRGRGRADTQYF. The CDR3 coding sequence is TGTGCCAGCACCTTCCGGGGCAGGGGGCGTGCAGATACGCAGTATTTT.

This clone has a handful of counts. The gene calls are TRBV29-1 and TRBJ1-1; 8 nucleotides match TRBD1. The CDR3 has 13 residues. The J segment lost 7 bases and the V segment lost 6 bases, leaving 10 bases of the junction unmatched. CDR1 and CDR2 from the germline V gene are SQVTM and ANQGSEA. The CDR3 sequence is CSVPQDRAGEAFF. The CDR3 coding sequence is TGCAGCGTCCCCCAGGACAGGGCTGGTGAAGCTTTCTTT.

The chain carries TRBV6-6 and TRBJ1-2; possibly TRBD1 for D (6 bases). Germline loops: CDR1 MNHNY, CDR2 SVGAGI (reference sequence). The CDR3 is 15 amino acids. V was cut by 2 bases and J by 8 bases, with 18 bases left in between. The CDR3 protein is CASSYGQGRPRGYTF. DNA of the CDR3: TGTGCCAGCAGTTACGGGCAGGGGCGCCCCAGAGGCTACACCTTC.